Reported below is one TCR beta chain. Its target is unknown. This CDR3 comprises 14 residues. In germline, CDR1 is LNHDA, CDR2 SQIVND (reference sequence). The V end lost 3 bases, the J end lost 8 bases, and 11 bases lay between the germline ends. This specimen belongs to a study of early T cells in non-severe SARS-CoV-2 infection. About the study: Sequenced bulk RNA came from whole blood that was unsorted, and chains were unpaired. Study observations and caveats: Reliance on VDJdb matching favored anti-spike CD8 responses; private and CD4 specificities were missed.

The protocol attached unique molecular identifiers to individual cDNA molecules. One entry per CDR3 protein results from TCRdb running MiXCR on the 5' RACE reads. This sample has tens of thousands of distinct CDR3 sequences; about 15% occur once, and the top ten carry roughly 6%. The rearrangement uses TRBV19 and TRBJ1-6, with D possibly being TRBD1 (6 bases). The origin of this receptor is an adult who was a healthcare worker with PCR-confirmed SARS-CoV-2 infection or an uninfected control (not recorded which). Sequencing was done on a sample of whole blood. In DNA form, the CDR3 reads TGTGCCAGTAGTATCAGGGGCACGGATTCACCCCTCCACTTT. Protein: CASSIRGTDSPLHF.